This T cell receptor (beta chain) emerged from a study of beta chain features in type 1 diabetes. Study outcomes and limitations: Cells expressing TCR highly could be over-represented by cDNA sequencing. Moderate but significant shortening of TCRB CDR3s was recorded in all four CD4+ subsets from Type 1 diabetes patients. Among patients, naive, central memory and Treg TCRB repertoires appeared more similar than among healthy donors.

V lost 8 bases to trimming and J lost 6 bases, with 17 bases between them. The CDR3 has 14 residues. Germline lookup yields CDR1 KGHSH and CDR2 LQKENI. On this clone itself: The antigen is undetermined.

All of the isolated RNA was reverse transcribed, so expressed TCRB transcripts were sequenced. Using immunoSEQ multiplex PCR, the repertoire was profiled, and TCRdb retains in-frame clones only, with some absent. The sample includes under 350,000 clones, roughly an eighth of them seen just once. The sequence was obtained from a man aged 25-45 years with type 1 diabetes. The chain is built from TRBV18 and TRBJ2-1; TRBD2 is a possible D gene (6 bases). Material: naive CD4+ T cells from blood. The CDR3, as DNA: TGTGCCAGCCGGAGTTTGACTAGACTCAATGAGCAGTTCTTC. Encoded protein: CASRSLTRLNEQFF.